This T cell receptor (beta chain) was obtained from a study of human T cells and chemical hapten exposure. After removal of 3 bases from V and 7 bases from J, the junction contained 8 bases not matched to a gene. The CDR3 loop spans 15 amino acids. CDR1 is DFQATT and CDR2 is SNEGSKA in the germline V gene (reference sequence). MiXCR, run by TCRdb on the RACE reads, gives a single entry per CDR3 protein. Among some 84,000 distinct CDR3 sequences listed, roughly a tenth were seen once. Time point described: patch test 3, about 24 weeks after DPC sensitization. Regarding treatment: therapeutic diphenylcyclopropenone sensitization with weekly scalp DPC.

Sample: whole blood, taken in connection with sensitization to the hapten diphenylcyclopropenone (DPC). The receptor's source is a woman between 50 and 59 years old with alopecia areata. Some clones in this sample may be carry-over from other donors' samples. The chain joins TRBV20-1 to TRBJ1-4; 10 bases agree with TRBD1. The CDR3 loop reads CSASPTRDRGEKLFF. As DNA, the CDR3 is TGCAGTGCTAGTCCTACCCGGGACAGGGGTGAAAAACTGTTTTTT.